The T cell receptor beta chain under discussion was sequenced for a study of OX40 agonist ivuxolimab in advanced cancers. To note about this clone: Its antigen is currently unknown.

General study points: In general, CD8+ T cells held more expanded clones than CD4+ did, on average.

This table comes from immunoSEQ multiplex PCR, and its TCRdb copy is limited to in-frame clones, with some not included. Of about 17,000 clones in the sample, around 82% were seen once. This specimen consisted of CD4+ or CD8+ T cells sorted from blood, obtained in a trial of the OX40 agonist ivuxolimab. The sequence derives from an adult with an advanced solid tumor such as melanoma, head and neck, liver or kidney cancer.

CDR3 in amino acids: CASSVAGTGTGELFF. The CDR3 nucleotides read TGTGCCAGCAGCGTAGCTGGGACCGGCACCGGGGAGCTGTTTTTT. V and J are TRBV9 and TRBJ2-2; D tentatively reads TRBD1 or TRBD2 (5 bases each). The germline gives CDR1 SGDLS, CDR2 YYNGEE. The CDR3 length is 15 residues. The V and J ends lost 0 bases and 4 bases respectively, with 10 bases between them.